What follows are 8 T cell receptor beta chains derived from one specimen sequenced in a study of OX40 agonist ivuxolimab in advanced cancers. Clones were sequenced by immunoSEQ multiplex PCR, and TCRdb holds only the in-frame ones, with some missing. The sample lists roughly 77,000 clones, roughly 92% occurring once. The sequencing used CD4+ or CD8+ T cells sorted from blood, collected in a trial of the OX40 agonist ivuxolimab. These receptor sequences come from an adult with an advanced solid tumor such as melanoma, head and neck, liver or kidney cancer.

The J gene is TRBJ2-2, the V gene TRBV11-1; the D is unclear. The CDR3 has 15 residues. From germline, CDR1 is SGHAT and CDR2 FQDESV (reference sequence). Trimming removed 1 base at V and 1 base at J, with 7 bases between. This chain's CDR3 is CASSLGQRNTGELFF. CDR3 coding DNA: TGTGCCAGCAGCTTAGGTCAGCGGAACACCGGGGAGCTGTTTTTT.

This chain uses TRBV5-4 with TRBJ1-2, with D perhaps TRBD1 (5 bases). Germline V gives CDR1 SGHNT, CDR2 YYREEE (reference sequence). The ends were cut back, 4 bases at V and 6 bases at J, with 16 bases in the middle. This CDR3 comprises 14 residues. The CDR3 coding sequence is TGTGCCAGCAGCCTCCCTTCCAGGGTCGATGGCTACACCTTC. Amino acid sequence: CASSLPSRVDGYTF.

V and J are TRBV12-1 and TRBJ2-4; the table's D call of TRBD1 was not tested on the DNA. TRBV12-1 is shown as a pseudogene. The CDR3 sequence is 18 residues long. CDR3 region: CASSFQDRGGIAKNIQYF. DNA of the CDR3: TGTGCCAGCAGCTTCCAGGACAGGGGAGGGATAGCCAAAAACATTCAGTACTTC.

The chain joins TRBV30 to TRBJ1-1, with a weak D call TRBD1 (5 bases). Germline loops: CDR1 GTSNPN, CDR2 SVGIG (reference sequence). V lost 5 bases and J lost 9, with 13 bases in between. This CDR3 comprises 11 residues. This CDR3 is CAWSSQVKAFF. DNA of the CDR3: TGTGCCTGGTCCTCACAGGTCAAAGCTTTCTTT.

The chain joins TRBV11-3 to TRBJ2-3, with 14 bases that match TRBD2. The CDR3 runs 16 residues. The germline V gene encodes CDR1 SGHNT and CDR2 YENEEA. Trimming cost V 2 bases and J 7 bases; bases outside gene matches: 5. The CDR3 DNA reads as TGTGCCAGCAGCTTAAGACTAGCGGGGGGGCATAATACGCAGTATTTT. Encoded protein: CASSLRLAGGHNTQYF. The variable domain in full, with the rest retrieved from reference TRBV11-3 and TRBJ2-3, is EAGVVQSPRYKIIEKKQPVAFWCNPISGHNTLYWYLQNLGQGPELLIRYENEEAVDDSQLPKDRFSAERLKGVDSTLKIQPAELGDSAVYLCASSLRLAGGHNTQYFGPGTRLTVL.

This clone showed up just once. This sequence joins TRBV10-3 and TRBJ2-1; maybe TRBD2 (5 bases). The CDR3 consists of 15 residues. The V gene lost 4 bases and the J gene lost 0 bases, with 10 bases spanning the gap. Germline lookup yields CDR1 ENHRY and CDR2 SYGVKD. CDR3: CAISGSAGSYNEQFF. CDR3 coding DNA: TGTGCCATCAGTGGTAGCGCAGGCTCCTACAATGAGCAGTTCTTC.

The chain combines TRBV11-2 with TRBJ2-3, with TRBD2 matching 10 bases. Germline CDR1 is SGHAT and CDR2 is FQNNGV. Trimming removed 3 bases from V and 4 bases from J; junction bases left unmatched: 4. The CDR3 sequence is 15 residues long. Here the CDR3 DNA reads TGTGCCAGCAGCTTGGTCAGCGGGGGGGCAGATACGCAGTATTTT. Translated, it gives CASSLVSGGADTQYF.

The chain's CDR3 is CATSREAFQETQYF. The CDR3 nucleotides are TGTGCCACCAGCAGAGAGGCTTTCCAAGAGACCCAGTACTTC. The rearrangement joins TRBV15 to TRBJ2-5, with no clear D. V shed 0 bases and J shed 1 base, with 6 bases lying between them. The V gene's germline CDR1 is LNHNV and CDR2 YYDKDF (reference sequence). The length of the CDR3 is 14 residues.